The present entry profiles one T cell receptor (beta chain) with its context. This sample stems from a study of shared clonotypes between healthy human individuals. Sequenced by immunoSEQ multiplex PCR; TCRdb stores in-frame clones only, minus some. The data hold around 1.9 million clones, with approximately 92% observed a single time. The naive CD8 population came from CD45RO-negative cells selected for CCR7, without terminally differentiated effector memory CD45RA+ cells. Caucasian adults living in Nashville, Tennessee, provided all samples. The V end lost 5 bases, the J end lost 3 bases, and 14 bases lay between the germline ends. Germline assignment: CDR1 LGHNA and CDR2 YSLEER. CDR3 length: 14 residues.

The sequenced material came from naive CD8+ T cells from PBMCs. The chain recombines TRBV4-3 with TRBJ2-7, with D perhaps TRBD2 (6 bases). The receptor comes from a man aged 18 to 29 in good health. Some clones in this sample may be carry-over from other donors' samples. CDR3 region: CASSAGLNYYEQYF. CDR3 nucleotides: TGCGCCAGCAGCGCGGGACTTAATTACTACGAGCAGTACTTC.